At least ten counts were recorded for the clone carrying this T cell receptor (beta chain). What it binds is not known. This entry comes from a study of metastatic and nonmetastatic thyroid tumors. Study-level information: Repertoire comparisons spanned blood and tumor or nodule tissue from malignant and benign thyroid patients.

Trimming stripped 5 bases from V and 6 bases from J, with 16 bases between. The CDR3 is 13 residues long. The germline V gene encodes CDR1 DFQATT and CDR2 SNEGSKA (reference sequence). Patients were all untreated before their thyroid surgery. Findings of the study overall: Reported TCR beta diversity, measured in blood and tumor, was significantly higher for malignant thyroid tumors than for benign nodules.

How the authors handled the data: Clinicopathological groups differed in CDR3, with these differences serving to build a distant-metastasis classifier for papillary thyroid cancer. With MiXCR, TCRdb called clones anew from the PCR reads. TCRdb assigned the V and J calls; the authors' analysis was not used. The sample contains around 10,000 clones, around 10% of which appear only once. Input material: blood. The clonotype originates from a female donor with papillary thyroid cancer or a benign thyroid nodule (not recorded which). Some clones in this sample may be carry-over from other donors' samples. The V call is TRBV20-1, the J call TRBJ1-1; D is possibly TRBD1 (6 bases). The CDR3 nucleotides are TGCAGTGCTCCCGGGCAGGGGTTGCCTGAAGCTTTCTTT. Protein sequence: CSAPGQGLPEAFF.